A single T cell receptor beta chain is shown here with its context. The sample belongs to a study of blood T cell repertoires in COVID-19. Study-level information: Samples of COVID-19 (acute and convalescent) were obtained from the United States, Italy and Spain. In each case, the material was cDNA or gDNA derived from T cells, B-cell-depleted T cells, or PBMCs.

In the authors' workflow: It was from reference gene primer amplification that nucleated cell counts were estimated. TCRdb's copy holds only in-frame clones and misses some; the assay was immunoSEQ multiplex PCR. For V, J and clone size, that table is used; D and trimming come from the DNA. Among 40,000 to 50,000 clones listed, roughly nine tenths were seen once. The length of the CDR3 is 18 residues. Germline assignment: CDR1 SEHNR and CDR2 FQNEAQ (reference sequence). V was pared by 5 bases and J by 7 bases, with 17 bases of the junction left unmatched. The origin of this receptor is a man aged 25 to 45 with active or convalescent COVID-19. Sequenced sample: peripheral blood. V is TRBV7-9 and J is TRBJ2-1; 10 nucleotides agree with TRBD1. The CDR3 is CASSREPGQGKVRNEQFF. In DNA, the CDR3 is TGTGCCAGCAGCCGGGAGCCGGGACAGGGGAAGGTTAGAAATGAGCAGTTCTTC. Full variable domain (rest looked up from reference TRBV7-9 and TRBJ2-1): DTGVSQNPRHKITKRGQNVTFRCDPISEHNRLYWYRQTLGQGPEFLTYFQNEAQLEKSRLLSDRFSAERPKGSFSTLEIQRTEQGDSAMYLCASSREPGQGKVRNEQFFGPGTRLTVL.